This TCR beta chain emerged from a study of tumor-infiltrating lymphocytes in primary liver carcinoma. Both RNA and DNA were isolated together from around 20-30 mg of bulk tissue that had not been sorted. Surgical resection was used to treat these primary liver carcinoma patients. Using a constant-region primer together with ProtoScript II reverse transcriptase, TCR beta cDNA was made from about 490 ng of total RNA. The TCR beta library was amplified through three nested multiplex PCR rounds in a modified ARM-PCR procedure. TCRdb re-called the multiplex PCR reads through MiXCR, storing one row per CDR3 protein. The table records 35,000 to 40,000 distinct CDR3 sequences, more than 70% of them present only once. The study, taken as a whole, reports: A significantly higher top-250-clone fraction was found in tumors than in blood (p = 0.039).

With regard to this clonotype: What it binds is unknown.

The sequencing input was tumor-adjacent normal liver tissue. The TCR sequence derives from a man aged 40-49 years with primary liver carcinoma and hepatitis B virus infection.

CDR3 in DNA: TGTGCCAACAGAGACGGGGCTGGGGCCAACGTCCTGACTTTC. Its translation is CANRDGAGANVLTF. The rearrangement joins TRBV6-4 to TRBJ2-6, with D possibly TRBD2 on 5 matching bases. Trimming shortened V by 10 bases and J by 2 bases, and 12 bases separated the two germline ends. This CDR3 has 14 residues. The germline CDR1 and CDR2 sequences are MRHNA and SNTAGT.